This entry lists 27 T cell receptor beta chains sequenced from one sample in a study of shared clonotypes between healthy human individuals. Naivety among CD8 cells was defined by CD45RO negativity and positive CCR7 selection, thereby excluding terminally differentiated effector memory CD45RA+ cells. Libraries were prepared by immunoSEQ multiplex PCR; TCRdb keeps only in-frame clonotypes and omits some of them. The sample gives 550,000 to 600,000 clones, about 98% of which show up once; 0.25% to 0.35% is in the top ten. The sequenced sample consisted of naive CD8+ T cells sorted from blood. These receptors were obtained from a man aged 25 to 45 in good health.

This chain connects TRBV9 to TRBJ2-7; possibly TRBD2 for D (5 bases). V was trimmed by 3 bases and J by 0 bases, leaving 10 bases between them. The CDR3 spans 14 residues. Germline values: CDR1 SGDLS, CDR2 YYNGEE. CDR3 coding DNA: TGTGCCAGCAGCGCCTCCGGGGTCTCCTACGAGCAGTACTTC. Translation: CASSASGVSYEQYF.

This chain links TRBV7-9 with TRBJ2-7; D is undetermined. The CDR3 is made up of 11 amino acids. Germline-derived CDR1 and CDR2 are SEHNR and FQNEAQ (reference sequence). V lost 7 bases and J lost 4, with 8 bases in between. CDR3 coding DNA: TGTGCCAGCACTTCCTCTTACGAGCAGTACTTC. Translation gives CASTSSYEQYF.

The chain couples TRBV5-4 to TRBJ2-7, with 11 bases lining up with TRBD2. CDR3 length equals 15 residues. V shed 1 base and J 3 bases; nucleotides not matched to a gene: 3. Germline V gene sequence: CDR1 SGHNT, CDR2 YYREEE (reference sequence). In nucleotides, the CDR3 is TGTGCCAGCAGCTTGACGGGACTAGCGGACTACGAGCAGTACTTC. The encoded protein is CASSLTGLADYEQYF.

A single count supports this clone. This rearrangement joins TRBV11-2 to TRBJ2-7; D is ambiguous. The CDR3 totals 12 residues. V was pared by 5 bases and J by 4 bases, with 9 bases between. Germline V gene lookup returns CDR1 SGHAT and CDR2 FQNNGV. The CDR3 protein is CASSHINYEQYF. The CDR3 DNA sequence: TGTGCCAGCAGCCATATCAATTACGAGCAGTACTTC.

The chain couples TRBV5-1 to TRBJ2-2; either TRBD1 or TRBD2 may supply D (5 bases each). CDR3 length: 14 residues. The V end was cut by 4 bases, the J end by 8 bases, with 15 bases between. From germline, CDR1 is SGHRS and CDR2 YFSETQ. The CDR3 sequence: CASSTRGVGGELFF. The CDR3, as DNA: TGCGCCAGCAGCACCCGAGGGGTCGGTGGGGAGCTGTTTTTT.

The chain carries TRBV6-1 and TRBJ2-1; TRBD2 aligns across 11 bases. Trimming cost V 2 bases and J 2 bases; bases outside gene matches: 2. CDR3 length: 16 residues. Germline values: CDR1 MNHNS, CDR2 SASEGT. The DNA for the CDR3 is TGTGCCAGCAGTGAAACTAGCGGGAGCCCCTACAATGAGCAGTTCTTC. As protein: CASSETSGSPYNEQFF.

In DNA, the CDR3 is TGTGCCAGCAGCTCAAGTAGCGGCACAGATACGCAGTATTTT. Protein sequence: CASSSSSGTDTQYF. The gene calls are TRBV13 and TRBJ2-3, with a possible D match to TRBD2 (5 bases). The CDR3 consists of 14 residues. V was pared by 4 bases and J by 1 base, with 9 bases between. Germline-derived CDR1 and CDR2 are PRHDT and FYEKMQ (reference sequence).

The CDR3 nucleotides read TGTGCCAGCAGCTCACCTCCGACTGCCGCAACCGGGGAGCTGTTTTTT. Translated, it gives CASSSPPTAATGELFF. The chain is built from TRBV11-2 and TRBJ2-2; D is ambiguous. The CDR3 extends over 16 amino acids. V lost 4 bases and J 5 bases, leaving 17 bases between the germline ends. Looked up from germline, CDR1 is SGHAT and CDR2 is FQNNGV.

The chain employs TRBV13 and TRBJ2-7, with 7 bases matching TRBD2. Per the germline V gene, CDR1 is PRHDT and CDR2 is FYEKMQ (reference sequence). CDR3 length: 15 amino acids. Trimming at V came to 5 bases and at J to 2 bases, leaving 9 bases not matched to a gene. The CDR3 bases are TGTGCCAGCAGCCCAGACGGGGCGGGAGCCTACGAGCAGTACTTC. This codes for CASSPDGAGAYEQYF.

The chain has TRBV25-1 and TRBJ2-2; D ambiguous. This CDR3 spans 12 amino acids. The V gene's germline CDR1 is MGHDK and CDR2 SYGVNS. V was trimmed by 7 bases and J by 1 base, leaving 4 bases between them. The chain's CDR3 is CASTKNTGELFF. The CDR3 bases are TGTGCCAGCACTAAGAACACCGGGGAGCTGTTTTTT.

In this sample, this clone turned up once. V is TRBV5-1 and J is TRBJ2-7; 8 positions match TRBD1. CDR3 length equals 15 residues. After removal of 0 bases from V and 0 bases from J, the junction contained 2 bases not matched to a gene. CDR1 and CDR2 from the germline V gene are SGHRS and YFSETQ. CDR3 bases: TGCGCCAGCAGCTTGGTTGACAGGGGCTCCTACGAGCAGTACTTC. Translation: CASSLVDRGSYEQYF.

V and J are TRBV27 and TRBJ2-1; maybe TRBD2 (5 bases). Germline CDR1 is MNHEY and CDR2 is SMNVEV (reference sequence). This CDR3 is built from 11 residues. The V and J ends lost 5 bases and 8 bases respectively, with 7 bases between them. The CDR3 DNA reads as TGTGCCAGCAGTCGAGGGTATGAGCAGTTCTTC. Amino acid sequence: CASSRGYEQFF.

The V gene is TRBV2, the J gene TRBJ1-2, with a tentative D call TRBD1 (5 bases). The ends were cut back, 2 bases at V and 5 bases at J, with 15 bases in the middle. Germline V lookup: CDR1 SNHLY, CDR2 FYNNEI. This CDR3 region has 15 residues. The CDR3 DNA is TGTGCCAGCAGTGAATATGAAGGGACTAGTTATGGCTACACCTTC. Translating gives CASSEYEGTSYGYTF.

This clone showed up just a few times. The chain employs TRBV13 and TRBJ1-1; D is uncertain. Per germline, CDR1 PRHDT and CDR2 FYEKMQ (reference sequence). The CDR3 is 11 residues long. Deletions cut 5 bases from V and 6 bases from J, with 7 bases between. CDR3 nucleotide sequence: TGTGCCAGCAGCATTAAATCTGAAGCTTTCTTT. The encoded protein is CASSIKSEAFF.

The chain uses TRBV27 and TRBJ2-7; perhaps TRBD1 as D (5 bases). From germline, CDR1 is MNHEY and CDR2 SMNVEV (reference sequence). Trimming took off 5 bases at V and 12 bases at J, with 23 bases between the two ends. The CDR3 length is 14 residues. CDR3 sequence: CASSGSLEIDRAYF. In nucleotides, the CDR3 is TGTGCCAGCAGTGGTTCTCTCGAAATAGACAGAGCGTACTTC.

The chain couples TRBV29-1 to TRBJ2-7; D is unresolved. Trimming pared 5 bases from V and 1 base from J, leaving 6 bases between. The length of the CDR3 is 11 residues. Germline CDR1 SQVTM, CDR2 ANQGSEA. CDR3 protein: CSVQRSYEQYF. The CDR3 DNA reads TGCAGCGTTCAAAGATCCTACGAGCAGTACTTC.

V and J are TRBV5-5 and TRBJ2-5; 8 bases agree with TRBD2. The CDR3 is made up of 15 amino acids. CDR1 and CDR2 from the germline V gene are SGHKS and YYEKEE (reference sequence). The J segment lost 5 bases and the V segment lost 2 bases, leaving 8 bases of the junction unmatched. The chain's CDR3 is CASSFPGGLVETQYF. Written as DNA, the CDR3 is TGTGCCAGCAGCTTTCCGGGAGGGCTTGTGGAGACCCAGTACTTC.

The CDR3 is CASSIGVYNEQFF. DNA for the CDR3: TGTGCCAGTAGTATCGGGGTCTACAATGAGCAGTTCTTC. The V and J genes are TRBV19 and TRBJ2-1; possibly TRBD2 for D (5 bases). This CDR3 is 13 amino acids long. V dropped 3 bases and J dropped 3 bases, with 6 bases sitting between them. CDR1 is LNHDA, CDR2 SQIVND, per germline (reference sequence).

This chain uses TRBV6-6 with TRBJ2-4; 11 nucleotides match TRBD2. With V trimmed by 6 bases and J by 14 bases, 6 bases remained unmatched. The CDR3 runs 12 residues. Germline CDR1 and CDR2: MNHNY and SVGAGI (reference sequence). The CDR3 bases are TGTGCCAGCAGCCCCAAGGGACTAGCGGAGTACTTC. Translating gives CASSPKGLAEYF.

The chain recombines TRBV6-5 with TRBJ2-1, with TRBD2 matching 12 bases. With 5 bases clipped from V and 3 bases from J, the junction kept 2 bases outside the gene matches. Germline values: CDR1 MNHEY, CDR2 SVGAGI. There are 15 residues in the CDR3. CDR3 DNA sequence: TGTGCCAGCAGTCGGACTAGCGGGATCTACAATGAGCAGTTCTTC. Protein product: CASSRTSGIYNEQFF.

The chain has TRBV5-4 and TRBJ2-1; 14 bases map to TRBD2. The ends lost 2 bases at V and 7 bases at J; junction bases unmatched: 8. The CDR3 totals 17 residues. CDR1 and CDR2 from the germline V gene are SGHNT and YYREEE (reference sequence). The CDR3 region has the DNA TGTGCCAGCAGCTTTTCTCTTAGGACTAGCGGGAGGAATGAGCAGTTCTTC. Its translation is CASSFSLRTSGRNEQFF.

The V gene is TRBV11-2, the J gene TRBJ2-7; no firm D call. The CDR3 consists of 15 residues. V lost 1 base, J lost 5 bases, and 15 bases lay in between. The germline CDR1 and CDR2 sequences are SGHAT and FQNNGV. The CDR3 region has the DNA TGTGCCAGCAGCTTAGGGGTAGCCGATTACCACGAGCAGTACTTC. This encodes CASSLGVADYHEQYF.

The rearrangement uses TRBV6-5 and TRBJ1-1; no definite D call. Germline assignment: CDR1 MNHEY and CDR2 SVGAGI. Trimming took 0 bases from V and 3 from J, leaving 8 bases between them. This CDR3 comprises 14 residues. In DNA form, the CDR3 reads TGTGCCAGCAGTTACTCTTCCGGGTACACTGAAGCTTTCTTT. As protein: CASSYSSGYTEAFF.

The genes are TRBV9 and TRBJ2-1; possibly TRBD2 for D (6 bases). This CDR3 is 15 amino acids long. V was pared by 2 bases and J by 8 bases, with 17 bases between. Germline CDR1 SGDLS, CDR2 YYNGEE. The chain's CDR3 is CASSVRTSSADEQFF. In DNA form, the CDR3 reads TGTGCCAGCAGCGTTCGTACTAGCAGTGCCGATGAGCAGTTCTTC.

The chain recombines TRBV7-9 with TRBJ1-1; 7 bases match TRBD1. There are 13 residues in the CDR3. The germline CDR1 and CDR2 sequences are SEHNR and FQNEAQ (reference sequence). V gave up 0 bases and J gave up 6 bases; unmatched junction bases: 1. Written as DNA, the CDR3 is TGTGCCAGCAGCTTAGCGCAGGGGGCTGAAGCTTTCTTT. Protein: CASSLAQGAEAFF.

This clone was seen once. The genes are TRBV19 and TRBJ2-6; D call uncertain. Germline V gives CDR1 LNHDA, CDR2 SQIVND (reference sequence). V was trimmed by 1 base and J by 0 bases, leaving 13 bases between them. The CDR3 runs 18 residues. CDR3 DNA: TGTGCCAGTAGTATAGGGCAAACAATTTACTCTGGGGCCAACGTCCTGACTTTC. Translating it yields CASSIGQTIYSGANVLTF.

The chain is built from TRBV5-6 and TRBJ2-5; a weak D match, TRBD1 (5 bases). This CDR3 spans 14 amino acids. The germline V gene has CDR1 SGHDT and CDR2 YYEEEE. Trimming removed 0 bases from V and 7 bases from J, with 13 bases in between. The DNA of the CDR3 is TGTGCCAGCAGCTTGGGGGCAGGGCTTATGACCCAGTACTTC. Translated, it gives CASSLGAGLMTQYF.